The T cell receptor (beta chain) described here comes from a study of cytomegalovirus exposure and HLA in healthy donors. Overall study context: A prior analysis found fewer than 120 million unique TCR beta sequences from 150 million to 200 million T cells.

This clone was seen only a few times. As yet, its antigen is unknown. Study results and limitations: Sequencing had likely introduced a cluster of highly shared sequence variants as an artifact. Later analysis identified a missense DCLRE1C variant that was linked to TCR beta V- and J-gene trimming. For presence/absence analyses, sequencing depth was assumed to be roughly uniform across donors.

60 Vbeta and 13 Jbeta primers were used in PCR. This table comes from immunoSEQ multiplex PCR, and its TCRdb copy is limited to in-frame clones, with some not included. The repertoire holds more than 200,000 clones, with more than 75% as singletons. The sequenced material came from PBMCs. This clonotype originated in a man between 35 and 55 years old in good health and CMV-seropositive.

The CDR3 sequence: CASSSLSDTQYF. DNA for the CDR3: TGCGCCAGCAGCTCCCTTAGTGATACGCAGTATTTT. This chain joins TRBV5-1 and TRBJ2-3, with unresolved D. Trimming left V 3 bases short and J 6 bases short, with 8 bases between. This CDR3 is 12 amino acids long. The germline V gene has CDR1 SGHRS and CDR2 YFSETQ.